The 24 T cell receptor beta chains given below trace back to one sample, sequenced in a study of T cells after posttransplantation cyclophosphamide (dated by TCRdb to the mid-2010s). Libraries were constructed by the immunoSEQ multiplex PCR assay. TCRdb carries this immuneACCESS record with in-frame sequences only. Its versions omit some clonotypes, under half of them owing to an unresolved V gene in the studies checked, with the rest unexplained. Here the sample has about 66,000 clones; 93% occur a single time. The ten largest clonotypes hold around 3.1% of the sample. Sequenced material: PBMCs. These receptors were obtained from a woman in her twenties or thirties in good health and a related stem cell transplant donor.

The genes are TRBV7-9 and TRBJ2-7; TRBD1 is a possible D gene (5 bases). This CDR3 has 14 amino acids. Germline V gene data show CDR1 as SEHNR and CDR2 as FQNEAQ (reference sequence). The V and J ends lost 6 bases and 4 bases respectively, with 16 bases between them. CDR3 loop: CASRVGPNNYEQYF. CDR3 nucleotide sequence: TGTGCCAGCAGGGTGGGGCCCAATAATTACGAGCAGTACTTC.

This chain joins TRBV4-1 and TRBJ2-5, with D possibly being TRBD1 (5 bases). The CDR3 totals 13 residues. Germline lookup yields CDR1 MGHRA and CDR2 YSYEKL. V lost 3 bases, J lost 1 base, and 6 bases lay in between. In DNA form, the CDR3 reads TGCGCCAGCAGCCAGGGGCTCCAAGAGACCCAGTACTTC. It specifies CASSQGLQETQYF.

The chain combines TRBV7-9 with TRBJ1-6; no clear D. V gave up 5 bases and J gave up 7 bases, with 18 bases separating them. CDR1 is SEHNR and CDR2 is FQNEAQ in the germline V gene (reference sequence). The CDR3 spans 16 residues. The CDR3 sequence: CASSVTANRGNSPLHF. The CDR3 DNA reads TGTGCCAGCAGCGTCACAGCCAATCGAGGAAATTCACCCCTCCACTTT. Full variable domain (remainder filled in from reference TRBV7-9 and TRBJ1-6): DTGVSQNPRHKITKRGQNVTFRCDPISEHNRLYWYRQTLGQGPEFLTYFQNEAQLEKSRLLSDRFSAERPKGSFSTLEIQRTEQGDSAMYLCASSVTANRGNSPLHFGNGTRLTVT.

This chain links TRBV7-2 with TRBJ1-6, with D unresolved. Trimming left V 1 base short and J 7 bases short, with 11 bases between. The germline CDR1 and CDR2 sequences are SGHTA and FQGNSA. The CDR3 extends over 15 amino acids. The CDR3: CASSLVNGPNSPLHF. The CDR3 DNA follows: TGTGCCAGCAGCTTAGTTAATGGTCCAAATTCACCCCTCCACTTT. Together with reference TRBV7-2 and TRBJ1-6, the CDR3 gives the full variable domain: GAGVSQSPSNKVTEKGKDVELRCDPISGHTALYWYRQSLGQGLEFLIYFQGNSAPDKSGLPSDRFSAERTGGSVSTLTIQRTQQEDSAVYLCASSLVNGPNSPLHFGNGTRLTVT.

The chain employs TRBV11-2 and TRBJ1-4; TRBD1 might be the D (5 bases). Germline-derived CDR1 and CDR2 are SGHAT and FQNNGV. This CDR3 comprises 15 residues. V was shortened by 5 bases and J by 5 bases, with 15 bases between the two germline ends. CDR3 residues: CASSLLRGTNEKLFF. The CDR3 bases are TGTGCCAGCAGCCTCCTCCGGGGGACGAATGAAAAACTGTTTTTT.

This sequence joins TRBV7-2 and TRBJ2-3, with 7 bases aligning to TRBD2. After removal of 6 bases from V and 1 base from J, the junction contained 4 bases not matched to a gene. Germline-derived CDR1 and CDR2 are SGHTA and FQGNSA. The CDR3 consists of 14 residues. The CDR3 sequence is CASRMAGGTDTQYF. The CDR3 DNA sequence: TGTGCCAGCAGAATGGCGGGGGGCACAGATACGCAGTATTTT.

The sample holds a few counts of this clone. The rearrangement links TRBV29-1 to TRBJ2-3, with 7 positions matching TRBD2. V shed 6 bases, J shed 3 bases, and the junction held 6 bases outside the gene matches. Germline-derived CDR1 and CDR2 are SQVTM and ANQGSEA. The length of the CDR3 is 13 residues. The CDR3 nucleotides are TGCAGCGTGGGGGGGATTTCGACAGATACGCAGTATTTT. Encoded protein: CSVGGISTDTQYF.

The chain uses TRBV6-5 and TRBJ2-2, with 7 bases identical to TRBD1. This CDR3 comprises 15 residues. The trim removed 5 bases at V and 1 base at J, leaving 4 bases unmatched. In germline, CDR1 is MNHEY, CDR2 SVGAGI. As DNA, the CDR3 is TGTGCCAGCAGTCCGGGACAGATGAACACCGGGGAGCTGTTTTTT. It codes for CASSPGQMNTGELFF.

V is TRBV7-3 and J is TRBJ1-1, with no clear D. V gave up 4 bases and J gave up 6 bases, with 12 bases separating them. There are 13 residues in the CDR3. Germline-derived CDR1 and CDR2 are SGHTA and FQGTGA. The CDR3 sequence: CASSSEGLSEAFF. The DNA for the CDR3 is TGTGCCAGCAGCTCCGAAGGCCTCTCTGAAGCTTTCTTT.

The chain carries TRBV9 and TRBJ1-2; 8 bases line up with TRBD1. The V gene end was trimmed by 0 bases and the J gene end by 3 bases; junction bases not matched to a gene: 4. The CDR3 covers 15 residues. Per germline, CDR1 SGDLS and CDR2 YYNGEE. The CDR3 is CASSVAQGEYYGYTF. Here the CDR3 DNA reads TGTGCCAGCAGCGTAGCACAGGGGGAATACTATGGCTACACCTTC. The entire variable domain, with the rest obtained from reference TRBV9 and TRBJ1-2, is as follows: DSGVTQTPKHLITATGQRVTLRCSPRSGDLSVYWYQQSLDQGLQFLIQYYNGEERAKGNILERFSAQQFPDLHSELNLSSLELGDSALYFCASSVAQGEYYGYTFGSGTRLTVV.

The V and J genes are TRBV19 and TRBJ2-1; D is possibly TRBD1 (5 bases). The CDR3 extends over 15 amino acids. Germline loops: CDR1 LNHDA, CDR2 SQIVND (reference sequence). V gave up 4 bases and J gave up 1 base, with 11 bases separating them. This CDR3 is CASSTDRPSYNEQFF. The CDR3 bases are TGTGCCAGTAGTACCGACAGACCATCCTACAATGAGCAGTTCTTC.

This sequence joins TRBV19 and TRBJ2-1; 9 bases line up with TRBD2. The CDR3 covers 14 residues. Germline trimming cut 5 bases from V and 3 bases from J; bases unmatched to any gene: 2. The germline V gene has CDR1 LNHDA and CDR2 SQIVND (reference sequence). CDR3 loop: CASSQRGVYNEQFF. The CDR3 DNA reads as TGTGCCAGTAGTCAGCGGGGGGTCTACAATGAGCAGTTCTTC.

The rearrangement joins TRBV29-1 to TRBJ2-3; 11 nucleotides line up with TRBD2. The trim removed 4 bases at V and 1 base at J, leaving 4 bases unmatched. The germline CDR1 and CDR2 sequences are SQVTM and ANQGSEA. This CDR3 contains 15 residues. The CDR3, as DNA: TGCAGCGTTGTCCTAGCGGGGGGCCGCACAGATACGCAGTATTTT. As protein: CSVVLAGGRTDTQYF.

The rearrangement uses TRBV5-4 and TRBJ2-3, with 8 nucleotides matching TRBD2. V shed 0 bases and J 2 bases; nucleotides not matched to a gene: 2. The germline gives CDR1 SGHNT, CDR2 YYREEE (reference sequence). The CDR3 has 15 residues. This chain's CDR3 is CASSLAGGPTDTQYF. DNA of the CDR3: TGTGCCAGCAGCTTGGCGGGGGGGCCCACAGATACGCAGTATTTT.

The chain links TRBV18 to TRBJ1-1, with 9 bases identical to TRBD1. CDR1 is KGHSH, CDR2 LQKENI, per germline. The CDR3 is made up of 14 amino acids. J lost 2 bases, V lost 5 bases, and 3 bases had no gene match. CDR3 bases: TGTGCCAGCTCAAAGGGACAGGGAAACACTGAAGCTTTCTTT. Protein sequence: CASSKGQGNTEAFF.

This chain joins TRBV15 and TRBJ1-2; the match to TRBD1 covers 11 bases. V trimming: 0 bases; J trimming: 7 bases; junction bases outside the gene matches: 7. There are 16 residues in the CDR3. Germline CDR1 is LNHNV and CDR2 is YYDKDF (reference sequence). DNA of the CDR3: TGTGCCACCAGCAGAGATGTGGACAGGGGGCGCGGTGGCTACACCTTC. The encoded protein is CATSRDVDRGRGGYTF.

The genes are TRBV7-6 and TRBJ2-5, with D unclear. Germline CDR1 SGHVS, CDR2 FNYEAQ. The CDR3 loop spans 13 amino acids. Deletions cut 8 bases from V and 5 bases from J, with 15 bases between. CDR3 DNA sequence: TGTGCCAGCGCCCTCGCGATAAAGGAGACCCAGTACTTC. It translates to CASALAIKETQYF.

This clone is a singleton in its sample. This chain uses TRBV21-1 with TRBJ1-6; the table's D call TRBD1 went unverified against the DNA. TRBV21-1 is given as a pseudogene. The CDR3 spans 23 residues. CDR3 DNA: TGTGCCAGCAGCAAAGGGCCAGCGGCAAGGGAGAAACAGGGAGTCCTAAACTATTCACCCCTCCACTTT. This encodes CASSKGPAAREKQGVLNYSPLHF.

CDR3 DNA sequence: TGCAGCGTTGGGGGACGGCTTAATGAAAAACTGTTTTTT. This translates into CSVGGRLNEKLFF. The chain is built from TRBV29-1 and TRBJ1-4; the D gene is possibly TRBD1 (5 bases). V was cut by 4 bases and J by 4 bases, with 10 bases left in between. The germline gives CDR1 SQVTM, CDR2 ANQGSEA. The CDR3 spans 13 residues.

The CDR3 bases are TGTGCCAGCAGTTACTCGGGGGACCTAAACTATGGCTACACCTTC. Translation: CASSYSGDLNYGYTF. V and J are TRBV6-6 and TRBJ1-2; TRBD1 is a possible D gene (5 bases). The V gene lost 0 bases and the J gene lost 2 bases, with 10 bases spanning the gap. CDR3 length: 15 residues. Germline CDR1 is MNHNY and CDR2 is SVGAGI (reference sequence).

The V gene is TRBV19, the J gene TRBJ1-3; D may be TRBD1 (5 bases). CDR3 size: 17 residues. V was pared by 5 bases and J by 2 bases, with 19 bases between. Germline CDR1 is LNHDA and CDR2 is SQIVND (reference sequence). CDR3 nucleotide sequence: TGTGCCAGTAGTGTAACAGGCAGCTTTAACCCTGGAAACACCATATATTTT. Translating gives CASSVTGSFNPGNTIYF.

V usage is TRBV5-1 and J usage is TRBJ1-6; D possibly corresponds to TRBD1 (5 bases). The CDR3 covers 17 residues. Trimming took 3 bases from V and 10 from J, leaving 23 bases between them. Germline V gene lookup returns CDR1 SGHRS and CDR2 YFSETQ. CDR3 nucleotides: TGCGCCAGCAGCTCGGGCAGTGGACCCCTACGGGGCTCACCCCTCCACTTT. It is translated as CASSSGSGPLRGSPLHF.

The gene calls are TRBV7-2 and TRBJ1-5; D remains ambiguous. This CDR3 is 15 amino acids long. CDR1 and CDR2 from the germline V gene are SGHTA and FQGNSA. Trimming shortened V by 6 bases and J by 0 bases, and 12 bases separated the two germline ends. In DNA, the CDR3 is TGTGCCAGCAGTCTAAGGCACAATAGCAATCAGCCCCAGCATTTT. Its translation: CASSLRHNSNQPQHF.

J is TRBJ1-4 and V is TRBV27; 10 positions agree with TRBD1. V was clipped by 1 base and J by 3 bases; unmatched bases: 5. This CDR3 is 17 amino acids long. Germline V lookup: CDR1 MNHEY, CDR2 SMNVEV (reference sequence). CDR3 region: CASSLFGTGDSNEKLFF. The CDR3 DNA reads as TGTGCCAGCAGTTTATTTGGGACAGGGGACTCTAATGAAAAACTGTTTTTT.